This section outlines one T cell receptor (beta chain) sequence together with its context. Antigen specificity is unknown. The source of the sample is a study of beta chain features in type 1 diabetes. General study findings and limits: Amplification by PCR could prefer shorter templates, with the same effect in patients and controls. Type 1 diabetes patients showed a moderate but significant shortening of TCRB CDR3s in all four CD4+ subsets. For type 1 diabetes patients, VDJ junctions showed fewer insertions and more deletions.

The whole isolated RNA underwent reverse transcription, so sequencing captured expressed TCRB transcripts. This table comes from immunoSEQ multiplex PCR, and its TCRdb copy is limited to in-frame clones, with some not included. Of over 600,000 clones listed, around an eighth are singletons. CDR3 size: 15 residues. Germline V gene lookup returns CDR1 MGHRA and CDR2 YSYEKL. Trimming removed 5 bases from V and 1 base from J, with 14 bases in between. Sequenced sample: naive CD4+ T cells from blood. The rearrangement links TRBV4-1 to TRBJ1-1; the D is unclear. This receptor was obtained from a young man with type 1 diabetes. The CDR3 spells CASSSPGRGNTEAFF. The CDR3 DNA reads as TGCGCCAGCAGCTCACCGGGCCGAGGGAACACTGAAGCTTTCTTT.